Below, 20 T cell receptor beta chains from the same sample are listed, as sequenced in a study of PD-L1 blockade in urothelial cancer. Data came from immunoSEQ multiplex PCR; TCRdb stores just in-frame clones and leaves some out. The sample holds tens of thousands of clones, approximately 91% seen once. This sample comprised PBMCs, obtained around atezolizumab (anti-PD-L1) treatment. Receptor source: a man aged 60-69 years with urothelial cancer.

V and J are TRBV4-2 and TRBJ2-3, with 7 bases fitting TRBD2. Germline V gene sequence: CDR1 LGHNA, CDR2 YNFKEQ. CDR3 length: 15 amino acids. V lost 4 bases, J lost 4 bases, and 8 bases stayed unmatched. This CDR3 reads CASSRRERGADTQYF. CDR3 in DNA: TGTGCCAGCAGCCGGCGGGAGCGTGGGGCAGATACGCAGTATTTT.

This sequence joins TRBV12-1 and TRBJ2-1; TRBD2, as called in the table, went unchecked against the DNA. TRBV12-1 is described as a pseudogene. This CDR3 has 16 amino acids. The CDR3 reads CASSHNLGLAGAEQFF. In DNA, the CDR3 is TGTGCCAGCAGCCACAACCTGGGACTAGCGGGAGCTGAGCAGTTCTTC.

This chain links TRBV1 with TRBJ2-7; TRBD1, as called in the table, went unchecked against the DNA. TRBV1 is annotated as a pseudogene. The CDR3 consists of 13 residues. The CDR3 nucleotides are TGCACCAGCAGCTACGACAGGGACGGCGAGCAGTACTTC. Its translation is CTSSYDRDGEQYF.

V and J are TRBV9 and TRBJ2-1; 8 bases line up with TRBD2. The CDR3 totals 16 residues. CDR1 and CDR2 (germline): SGDLS, YYNGEE. J gave up 10 bases and V 0 bases, and 12 bases lay outside the gene matches. The CDR3 DNA reads as TGTGCCAGCAGCGTAGCTCTGGGACGGCGGGGGGTGGAGCAGTTCTTC. Amino acids: CASSVALGRRGVEQFF.

The genes are TRBV5-8 and TRBJ1-5, with D possibly matching TRBD1 (5 bases). V was clipped by 4 bases and J by 5 bases, with 13 bases between them. The germline V gene has CDR1 SGHTS and CDR2 YDEGEE. The CDR3 has 14 residues. CDR3 DNA sequence: TGTGCCAGCAGCCCGTACAGGAATTATCAGCCCCAGCATTTT. This gives the protein CASSPYRNYQPQHF.

As regards this clone: One end of the junction is discordant with germline, which a read error may explain. The chain uses TRBV30 and TRBJ1-5; D not certain. CDR1 and CDR2 from the germline V gene are GTSNPN and SVGIG (reference sequence). The CDR3 covers 14 residues. The CDR3: CAWRSTGSYQPQHF. The CDR3 DNA sequence: TGTGCCTGGAGGAGCACGGGTAGCTATCAGCCCCAGCATTTT.

This clone was detected a few times. The rearrangement links TRBV28 to TRBJ2-4; D is perhaps TRBD2 (6 bases). CDR1 is MDHEN and CDR2 is SYDVKM in the germline V gene. V lost 6 bases and J lost 0, with 12 bases in between. This CDR3 contains 15 residues. The CDR3 region has the DNA TGTGCCAGCAGGCGGGGTGGGTCAGCCAAAAACATTCAGTACTTC. Amino acids: CASRRGGSAKNIQYF.

The chain has TRBV9 and TRBJ2-7; TRBD1 might be the D (6 bases). The length of the CDR3 is 13 residues. V lost 2 bases and J 5 bases, leaving 11 bases between the germline ends. In germline, CDR1 is SGDLS, CDR2 YYNGEE. In DNA, the CDR3 is TGTGCCAGCAGCGTTACAGGGTTCCACGAGCAGTACTTC. Its translation: CASSVTGFHEQYF.

The CDR3 reads CASSSGIGNSPLHF. For the CDR3, the DNA is TGTGCCAGCAGCTCCGGGATAGGGAATTCACCCCTCCACTTT. The chain employs TRBV7-9 and TRBJ1-6; unclear D gene. Germline V CDR1 and CDR2: SEHNR, FQNEAQ (reference sequence). V was cut by 4 bases and J by 7 bases, with 11 bases left in between. The CDR3 covers 14 residues. Complete variable domain (other parts from reference TRBV7-9 and TRBJ1-6): DTGVSQNPRHKITKRGQNVTFRCDPISEHNRLYWYRQTLGQGPEFLTYFQNEAQLEKSRLLSDRFSAERPKGSFSTLEIQRTEQGDSAMYLCASSSGIGNSPLHFGNGTRLTVT.

The rearrangement joins TRBV29-1 to TRBJ1-2; 7 bases map to TRBD1. The germline V gene has CDR1 SQVTM and CDR2 ANQGSEA. The CDR3 runs 13 residues. V was clipped by 6 bases and J by 6 bases; unmatched bases: 10. CDR3 residues: CSVWDRTENGYTF. The CDR3 DNA reads TGCAGCGTGTGGGACAGAACAGAAAATGGCTACACCTTC.

The chain has TRBV5-4 and TRBJ2-5; D is possibly TRBD2 (5 bases). The germline V gene encodes CDR1 SGHNT and CDR2 YYREEE (reference sequence). Trimming took off 0 bases at V and 2 bases at J, with 8 bases between the two ends. CDR3 size: 14 residues. Here the CDR3 DNA reads TGTGCCAGCAGCTTGGCGGCGGGTCAAGAGACCCAGTACTTC. Translation: CASSLAAGQETQYF.

This chain uses TRBV28 with TRBJ1-5, with 9 bases matching TRBD1. Germline CDR1 MDHEN, CDR2 SYDVKM. This CDR3 has 15 amino acids. Trimming took 5 bases from V and 2 from J; bases not matched to a gene: 4. The CDR3 reads CASSLRTGGNQPQHF. The CDR3 DNA reads TGTGCCAGCAGTCTCAGGACAGGGGGCAATCAGCCCCAGCATTTT. The whole variable domain, filled in from reference TRBV28 and TRBJ1-5, reads DVKVTQSSRYLVKRTGEKVFLECVQDMDHENMFWYRQDPGLGLRLIYFSYDVKMKEKGDIPEGYSVSREKKERFSLILESASTNQTSMYLCASSLRTGGNQPQHFGDGTRLSIL.

This chain uses TRBV6-6 with TRBJ1-5; 8 nucleotides line up with TRBD1. The junction had 4 bases not matched to a gene; V was cut back by 0 bases and J by 6 bases. In germline, CDR1 is MNHNY, CDR2 SVGAGI (reference sequence). CDR3 length: 15 residues. Here the CDR3 DNA reads TGTGCCAGCAGTTACTCTGGACAGGGTCGTCAGCCCCAGCATTTT. Amino acid sequence: CASSYSGQGRQPQHF.

The J gene is TRBJ2-2, the V gene TRBV7-2, with D unresolved. The CDR3 consists of 13 residues. Germline V CDR1 and CDR2: SGHTA, FQGNSA. V lost 4 bases and J 7 bases, leaving 10 bases between the germline ends. The CDR3 DNA sequence: TGTGCCAGCAGCTCGCTCACGGTCGGGGAGCTGTTTTTT. Its protein product is CASSSLTVGELFF.

This clone was counted between two and nine times. The J gene is TRBJ1-4, the V gene TRBV7-3; a weak D match, TRBD1 (5 bases). The CDR3 has 15 amino acids. Between the trimmed V and J ends, which lost 5 bases and 5 bases, there was a span of 15 bases. Germline V CDR1 and CDR2: SGHTA, FQGTGA. The CDR3 DNA is TGTGCCAGCAGCCCCGTTAAGGCAGGGAATGAAAAACTGTTTTTT. Amino acid sequence: CASSPVKAGNEKLFF. The full variable domain, completed using reference TRBV7-3 and TRBJ1-4, is GAGVSQTPSNKVTEKGKYVELRCDPISGHTALYWYRQSLGQGPEFLIYFQGTGAADDSGLPNDRFFAVRPEGSVSTLKIQRTERGDSAVYLCASSPVKAGNEKLFFGSGTQLSVL.

The genes are TRBV5-1 and TRBJ2-1, with a possible D match to TRBD2 (5 bases). Germline CDR1 and CDR2: SGHRS and YFSETQ. V lost 0 bases, J lost 3 bases, and 13 bases lay in between. This CDR3 comprises 16 residues. CDR3 DNA sequence: TGCGCCAGCAGCTTGGGGGCATCTAGCTACTACAATGAGCAGTTCTTC. Translating it yields CASSLGASSYYNEQFF.

The genes are TRBV4-3 and TRBJ2-5, with 8 bases matching TRBD2. Germline V gives CDR1 LGHNA, CDR2 YSLEER. The CDR3 is 14 residues long. Trimming removed 0 bases from V and 9 bases from J; junction bases left unmatched: 6. CDR3 sequence reads: CASSQDGVRGAQYF. Here the CDR3 DNA reads TGCGCCAGCAGCCAAGATGGGGTGCGGGGGGCCCAGTACTTC.

The gene calls are TRBV7-2 and TRBJ1-2; tentatively, D is TRBD1 (6 bases). CDR1 and CDR2 from the germline V gene are SGHTA and FQGNSA. This CDR3 spans 15 amino acids. V dropped 1 base and J dropped 7 bases, with 16 bases sitting between them. Here the CDR3 reads CASSLVNREGGGYTF. In DNA, the CDR3 is TGTGCCAGCAGCTTAGTCAACCGGGAGGGGGGTGGCTACACCTTC.

The chain is built from TRBV6-1 and TRBJ2-1; a possible D gene is TRBD1 (5 bases). V shed 5 bases and J shed 2 bases, with 13 bases lying between them. The CDR3 spans 15 residues. Germline CDR1 is MNHNS and CDR2 is SASEGT. CDR3 protein: CASSPSTVAYNEQFF. As DNA, the CDR3 is TGTGCCAGCAGTCCGTCGACAGTCGCCTACAATGAGCAGTTCTTC.

This chain joins TRBV27 and TRBJ2-2, with TRBD1 matching over 7 bases. CDR1 is MNHEY, CDR2 SMNVEV, per germline (reference sequence). The CDR3 is 17 residues long. V was clipped by 6 bases and J by 0 bases; unmatched bases: 10. CDR3 residues: CASSHSDGQANTGELFF. The CDR3 DNA reads TGTGCCAGCAGCCACTCCGACGGACAGGCGAACACCGGGGAGCTGTTTTTT.